This T cell receptor beta chain was found in a study of T-cell memory formation after mild COVID-19. Study findings and constraints: Confirmation of SARS-CoV-2 specificity was lacking for second-wave clones peaking day 37.

TCRdb ran MiXCR on the 5' RACE reads and lists one entry per CDR3 protein. The sample shows tens of thousands of distinct CDR3 sequences, approximately 16% of them seen only once. Worth noting for this clonotype: Its antigen is unknown.

There are 13 residues in the CDR3. V lost 7 bases, J lost 4 bases, and 12 bases lay in between. Germline CDR1 reads SGHDN; CDR2 reads FVKESK. The TCR sequence derives from a man between 18 and 35 years old who had mild COVID-19 (a few samples of this study predate the infection). Cell type and time point are not known. The V gene is TRBV14, the J gene TRBJ2-3, with D possibly matching TRBD1 (6 bases). Sample: PBMCs or a T cell subset sorted from them (not recorded which). The DNA for the CDR3 is TGTGCCAGCAAGCCAGGGGAAGCAGATACGCAGTATTTT. Translating gives CASKPGEADTQYF.